This TCR beta chain is drawn from a study of cytomegalovirus exposure and HLA in healthy donors. Study-level findings and limits: Using the classifier, cytomegalovirus status was reportedly diagnosed with high specificity and sensitivity. There was a cluster of highly shared sequence variants that was likely a sequencing artifact. A later analysis linked a missense DCLRE1C variant to TCR beta V- and J-gene trimming.

The study ran its PCR with 60 Vbeta and 13 Jbeta primers. The protocol was immunoSEQ multiplex PCR, while the TCRdb copy is restricted to in-frame clones and leaves out a portion. The table lists roughly 240,000 clones, approximately 78% of them singletons. A note on this clone: The antigen remains undetermined. Compared with germline, one end of the junction differs, possibly owing to a read error.

Germline-derived CDR1 and CDR2 are KGHSY and FQNENV. The CDR3 runs 13 residues. The V and J genes are TRBV16 and TRBJ1-1; 7 positions match TRBD1. The receptor was isolated from a boy younger than 18 in good health and CMV-seronegative. The specimen was PBMCs. CDR3 sequence (DNA): TGTGCCAGCAGCCAATATCAGATACCGGGACAGCTTTTT. This gives the protein CASSQYQIPGQLF.